The clone carrying this TCR beta chain was observed at least ten times. Its antigen remains unknown. These data come from a study of T cells in Graves' hyperthyroidism and ophthalmopathy. Study-wide findings and caveats: Before onset, ophthalmopathy was predicted by the model a median approximately 6.7 months earlier. Most clonotypes that expanded in the thyroid above 0.001 also showed up in blood.

The CDR3 is 16 amino acids. V was clipped by 5 bases and J by 1 base, with 15 bases between them. RNA transcripts served as the template for amplifying TCR beta CDR3 regions. The HTBI primer set drove a first-round RT-PCR of the TCR CDR3. TCRdb re-analysed the multiplex PCR reads in MiXCR, keeping a single row per CDR3 protein. Of fewer than 700,000 distinct CDR3 sequences detected, under 20% appear once; the ten largest clones hold roughly 15%. Sequenced sample: blood. This receptor was obtained from a woman aged 18-29 years with Graves' ophthalmopathy. V gene TRBV12-3 or TRBV12-4 combines with J gene TRBJ1-5, with D possibly TRBD1 on 6 matching bases. CDR3 region: CASSPRGGGSNQPQHF. The CDR3 DNA reads TGTGCCAGCAGTCCCCGGGGGGGCGGGAGCAATCAGCCCCAGCATTTT.